A selection of T cell receptor beta chains follows, all from one sample in a study of OX40 agonist ivuxolimab in advanced cancers. Sequencing was performed with immunoSEQ multiplex PCR; in TCRdb, only in-frame clones are kept and a portion is missing. The repertoire holds 99,000 or so clones, with 85% to 95% as singletons. The sample here was CD4+ or CD8+ T cells sorted from blood, taken in a trial of the OX40 agonist ivuxolimab. The receptor set was obtained from an adult with an advanced solid tumor such as melanoma, head and neck, liver or kidney cancer. The CDR3 runs from the conserved cysteine through the conserved F or W. D genes are given only for firm matches. Clone size appears in some rows only: once, few, many, or a class for an expanded clone.

V gene,clone size,D gene,J gene,CDR3 DNA,CDR3 protein
TRBV2,-,-,TRBJ2-1,TGTGCCAGCGGTGACAGGAGCTCCTACAATGAGCAGTTCTTC,CASGDRSSYNEQFF
TRBV9,few,-,TRBJ2-3,TGTGCCAGCAGCGTAGCCCGAGATACGCAGTATTTT,CASSVARDTQYF
TRBV28,-,-,TRBJ1-3,TGTGCCAGCGGGTACGGAGACTCTGGAAACACCATATATTTT,CASGYGDSGNTIYF
TRBV2,-,-,TRBJ2-6,TGTGCCAGCAGTGATGAGGGGGGATACCTCTCTGGGGCCAACGTCCTGACTTTC,CASSDEGGYLSGANVLTF
TRBV7-6,-,-,TRBJ1-1,TGTGCCAGCAGCTCACACGGCACTGAAGCTTTCTTT,CASSSHGTEAFF
TRBV15,-,-,TRBJ2-7,TGTGCCACCAGCCGGACGCTGGCAGGGGGGTACGAGCAGTACTTC,CATSRTLAGGYEQYF
TRBV9,-,TRBD2,TRBJ2-1,TGTGCCAGCAGCGTCCGAACTAGCGGGAGCAATGAGCAGTTCTTC,CASSVRTSGSNEQFF
TRBV5-4,-,TRBD1,TRBJ2-5,TGTGCCAGCAGCTTAGGGACAGGGTCGGAGACCCAGTACTTC,CASSLGTGSETQYF
TRBV4-1,-,TRBD2,TRBJ2-1,TGCGCCAGCAGCCAAGGGTTAGGGCGGGAGTGGCAGTTCTTC,CASSQGLGREWQFF
TRBV9,-,-,TRBJ1-1,TGTGCCAGCAGCCCCACCTCGCCCGAAGCTTTCTTT,CASSPTSPEAFF
TRBV28,-,-,TRBJ2-2,TGTGCCAGCAGTTTATCCCTCGTACGGGGGCGGAGCACCGGGGAGCTGTTTTTT,CASSLSLVRGRSTGELFF
TRBV19,-,-,TRBJ1-5,TGTGCCAGTAGTATTCCGGGGCAGCCCCAGCATTTT,CASSIPGQPQHF
TRBV6-6,once,TRBD2,TRBJ2-1,TGTGCCAGCAGTCCCAAAGGACTAGCGGGAGAGAATGAGCAGTTCTTC,CASSPKGLAGENEQFF
TRBV29-1,-,TRBD2,TRBJ2-2,TGCAGCGTCGGGACTAGCGGGAGTGGCGGGGAGCTGTTTTTT,CSVGTSGSGGELFF
TRBV5-6,once,-,TRBJ1-2,TGTGCCAGCAGCTCGGAGGGTATTGACTATGGCTACACCTTC,CASSSEGIDYGYTF
TRBV6-5,once,-,TRBJ2-1,TGTGCCAGCAGTTATATAGGGTCGGATGAGCAGTTCTTC,CASSYIGSDEQFF
TRBV28,-,TRBD2,TRBJ2-3,TGTGCCAGCAGTTTAGGAGCGGGAGGTGGCACAGATACGCAGTATTTT,CASSLGAGGGTDTQYF
TRBV6-6,-,TRBD1,TRBJ1-4,TGTGCCACCAAGGCGGGACAGGGGAATGAAAAACTGTTTTTT,CATKAGQGNEKLFF
TRBV7-9,-,TRBD1,TRBJ2-1,TGTGCCAGCAGCGCCGGGACAGGGGCCTACAATGAGCAGTTCTTC,CASSAGTGAYNEQFF
TRBV7-2,-,-,TRBJ1-5,TGTGCCAGCAGCCCCGGGTCAAATCAGCCCCAGCATTTT,CASSPGSNQPQHF
TRBV6-5,-,-,TRBJ1-4,TGTGCCAGCAGCCCTTCTTGGGGTACTAATGAAAAACTGTTTTTT,CASSPSWGTNEKLFF
TRBV28,-,TRBD1,TRBJ1-4,TGTGCCAGCAGGACGGACAGGGGAAATGAAAAACTGTTTTTT,CASRTDRGNEKLFF
TRBV7-2,-,TRBD1,TRBJ2-3,TGTGCCAGCAGCTTCCCGATCCGACAGGGCCGGACAGATACGCAGTATTTT,CASSFPIRQGRTDTQYF
TRBV5-1,-,TRBD2,TRBJ2-1,TGCGCCAGCAGCTTGCCCCCGGGACTAGCAAGCAATGAGCAGTTCTTC,CASSLPPGLASNEQFF
TRBV28,-,-,TRBJ1-6,TGTGCCAGCAGTTCCTTATGGGGGTCAGCTAATTCACCCCTCCACTTT,CASSSLWGSANSPLHF
TRBV23-1,-,-,TRBJ2-2,TGCGCCAGCAGTCCCCAGACGGACAGACACACCGGGGAGCTGTTTTTT,CASSPQTDRHTGELFF
TRBV6-1,-,TRBD1,TRBJ1-3,TGTGCCAGCAGTGAATCAGCGTTGGACAGGGGGCAAAACACCATATATTTT,CASSESALDRGQNTIYF
TRBV5-5,-,TRBD1,TRBJ1-5,TGTGCCAGCAGCGCAAACAGGGGCAGACAGCCCCAGCATTTT,CASSANRGRQPQHF
TRBV28,-,TRBD2,TRBJ2-3,TGTGCCAGCAGTTTATTGGGTCTAGCGGGCACAGATACGCAGTATTTT,CASSLLGLAGTDTQYF
TRBV6-5,-,-,TRBJ1-1,TGTGCCAGCAGTTACAACAGGGTGAACACTGAAGCTTTCTTT,CASSYNRVNTEAFF
TRBV6-5,once,TRBD2,TRBJ2-1,TGTGCCAGCAGAATTGGGACTAGCGGGAGGTATGAGCAGTTCTTC,CASRIGTSGRYEQFF
TRBV25-1,-,-,TRBJ2-1,TGTGCCAGCATCCTCGACCGGCTAGTTCCCGCTGAGCAGTTCTTC,CASILDRLVPAEQFF
TRBV5-1,-,TRBD2,TRBJ2-1,TGCGCCAGCAGCTTGGTCGGGGGGGCCCACAATGAGCAGTTCTTC,CASSLVGGAHNEQFF
TRBV6-5,-,-,TRBJ1-5,TGTGCCAGCAGTTACTCGGGTCAGCCCCAGCATTTT,CASSYSGQPQHF
TRBV30,-,-,TRBJ2-1,TGTGCCTGGAGTCGGGGGTTCATGAATGAGCAGTTCTTC,CAWSRGFMNEQFF
TRBV4-3,-,TRBD2,TRBJ2-3,TGCGCCAGCAGCCAAGAAGTTCTGCCTAGCGGGTTTAGGGATACGCAGTATTTT,CASSQEVLPSGFRDTQYF
TRBV28,-,-,TRBJ1-2,TGTGCCAGCAGATTGTATGGCTACACCTTC,CASRLYGYTF
TRBV6-6,-,-,TRBJ2-1,TGTGCCAGCACCAAGGCCCACGCCTCCAATGAGCAGTTCTTC,CASTKAHASNEQFF
TRBV5-4,-,TRBD2,TRBJ2-2,TGTGCCAGCAGCCGACTAGCGGGGACCGCGAGTGGGGAGCTGTTTTTT,CASSRLAGTASGELFF
TRBV25-1,-,-,TRBJ2-2,TGTGCCAGCAGTGCCCTGGGGAAGGGGACGGCGAACACCGGGGAGCTGTTTTTT,CASSALGKGTANTGELFF
TRBV30,-,-,TRBJ1-2,TGTGCCTGGACCAGGACGGCGAACTATGGCTACACCTTC,CAWTRTANYGYTF
TRBV28,-,-,TRBJ2-3,TGTGCCAGCAGTTTTATAGGTGGTACGCAGTATTTT,CASSFIGGTQYF
TRBV6-6,-,-,TRBJ2-3,TGTGCCAGCAGCTTACACGGTGAAGATACGCAGTATTTT,CASSLHGEDTQYF
TRBV2,few,-,TRBJ1-2,TGTGCCGGAGGGGAGGACTATGGCTACACCTTC,CAGGEDYGYTF
TRBV5-1,-,-,TRBJ2-6,TGCGCCAGCAGCTCCACCTCTGGGGCCAACGTCCTGACTTTC,CASSSTSGANVLTF
TRBV11-3,-,-,TRBJ2-7,TGTGCCAGCAGCTTAGTAGCAGAGTCCTACGAGCAGTACTTC,CASSLVAESYEQYF
TRBV4-3,-,-,TRBJ2-1,TGCGCCAGCAGCCAAGGAGGTGGGATCACCTACAATGAGCAGTTCTTC,CASSQGGGITYNEQFF
TRBV15,-,-,TRBJ1-6,TGTGCCACCAGAAGCGGACAGTTTAATTCACCCCTCCACTTT,CATRSGQFNSPLHF